This is a list of T cell receptor beta chains from one sample in a study of blood T cell repertoires in COVID-19. Clones were read by immunoSEQ multiplex PCR, and TCRdb kept only the in-frame ones, dropping some. The data hold more than 350,000 clones, with around nine tenths observed a single time. Sequencing input: PBMCs or T cells enriched from blood (not recorded which). These receptor sequences come from a woman aged 45-65 years who had recovered from COVID-19. Both conserved end residues are part of each CDR3. Fields, in order: D gene, J gene, V gene, CDR3 protein. The D gene is left open where the match is weak.

- | TRBJ1-5 | TRBV6-5 | CASRGDSLNQPQHF
TRBD1 | TRBJ1-5 | TRBV7-9 | CASSPTGDQPQHF
TRBD2 | TRBJ2-1 | TRBV7-9 | CASSLERGGPQSYNEQFF
TRBD1 | TRBJ2-1 | TRBV20-1 | CSASRDSLWIF
TRBD1 | TRBJ1-2 | TRBV5-6 | CASESGTGDYGYTF
TRBD2 | TRBJ2-5 | TRBV27 | CASSSSSGAGETQYF
- | TRBJ1-3 | TRBV10-3 | CAIKDPTLPTASGNTIYF
TRBD2 | TRBJ2-7 | TRBV4-3 | CASSQGLAGAYEQYF
TRBD2 | TRBJ2-5 | TRBV5-6 | CASSWERAGAYQETQYF
- | TRBJ2-7 | TRBV3-1/TRBV3-2 | CASSQMRSLRGYEQYF
TRBD1 | TRBJ1-4 | TRBV5-4 | CASSLGQGGEKLFF
TRBD1 | TRBJ1-6 | TRBV6-1 | CASSGGGTGPYNSPLHF
TRBD1 | TRBJ1-2 | TRBV6-2/TRBV6-3 | CASSYRDRGLLYNYGYTF
TRBD1 | TRBJ2-2 | TRBV4-3 | CASSQEAGWTGGVTGELFF
TRBD1 | TRBJ1-2 | TRBV18 | CASSLGQGKAYGYTF
- | TRBJ2-2 | TRBV7-9 | CASSLERSGELFF
- | TRBJ1-3 | TRBV28 | CASSPNTGNTIYF
- | TRBJ1-2 | TRBV19 | CASSPQTGFFYGYTF
TRBD1 | TRBJ1-1 | TRBV18 | CASSLRQGVEAFF
- | TRBJ2-2 | TRBV3-1/TRBV3-2 | CASSQLWSTGELFF
TRBD1 | TRBJ2-1 | TRBV13 | CASSSRGQTLLNEQFF
- | TRBJ1-1 | TRBV10-3 | CAIRDSSEAFF
TRBD1 | TRBJ2-5 | TRBV2 | CASVSDRVQETQYF
- | TRBJ1-3 | TRBV11-2 | CASSLAGSKNTIYF
TRBD2 | TRBJ2-7 | TRBV19 | CASSPPGSGGSGEQYF
TRBD1 | TRBJ2-7 | TRBV10-3 | CAILADRGHEQYF
- | TRBJ2-2 | TRBV24-1 | CATSVRAADTGELFF
- | TRBJ1-2 | TRBV4-1 | CASSPRTSGTNYGYTF
- | TRBJ1-1 | TRBV7-9 | CASSLLGGRGTEAFF
- | TRBJ2-5 | TRBV3-1/TRBV3-2 | CASSQGSPQVETQYF
TRBD1 | TRBJ2-4 | TRBV11-2 | CASSGQAGGIQYF
- | TRBJ2-7 | TRBV7-6 | CASSLALGYEQYF
- | TRBJ2-4 | TRBV27 | CASSLLGQLNIQYF
- | TRBJ1-4 | TRBV9 | CASSDLGTNEKLFF
- | TRBJ1-4 | TRBV12-5 | CASGPGHEEKLFF
- | TRBJ1-3 | TRBV30 | CAWSLGTGSDTIYF
- | TRBJ1-4 | TRBV2 | CASSEFGQGEKLFF
- | TRBJ2-2 | TRBV2 | CASSDRTANTGELFF
TRBD1 | TRBJ1-1 | TRBV6-5 | CASSYGGQTMNTEAFF
TRBD2 | TRBJ2-1 | TRBV6-5 | CASSPIAGGPGEQFF
- | TRBJ2-1 | TRBV2 | CASRGDFSSYNEQFF
- | TRBJ1-6 | TRBV2 | CASMSSYNSPLHF
TRBD1 | TRBJ2-1 | TRBV7-8 | CASSLFQGASRDEQFF
TRBD1 | TRBJ2-2 | TRBV5-6 | CASSFGTGATGELFF
TRBD1 | TRBJ2-7 | TRBV9 | CASSVDGTGGLGSAYF
- | TRBJ2-4 | TRBV4-2 | CASSQALGLAKNIQYF
TRBD2 | TRBJ2-2 | TRBV5-1 | CASFLASGLTGELFF
TRBD1 | TRBJ1-2 | TRBV2 | CASSETGANYGYTF
TRBD1 | TRBJ2-2 | TRBV6-4 | CASSPGTAKSGELFF
- | TRBJ1-6 | TRBV24-1 | CATSQNSNSPLHF